These 21 T cell receptor beta chains share one sample of origin, sequenced in a study of identical twins. TCRdb reprocessed the 5' RACE reads via MiXCR and lists one record per CDR3 protein. Of fewer than 650,000 distinct CDR3 sequences detected, around 7.4% appear once; the ten largest clones hold roughly 1.6%. These data were likewise used in another study, on yellow fever vaccine responses in identical twins.

What was sequenced was PBMCs. These receptor sequences come from a woman between 18 and 29 years old in good health.

Only a few counts were recorded for this clonotype. The chain couples TRBV20-1 to TRBJ2-1; no firm D call. The CDR3 length is 14 residues. The V end was cut by 1 base, the J end by 0 bases, with 7 bases between. The germline gives CDR1 DFQATT, CDR2 SNEGSKA (reference sequence). CDR3 coding DNA: TGCAGTGCTAGAGGCTCAAGCTCCTACAATGAGCAGTTCTTC. Its translation is CSARGSSSYNEQFF.

The gene calls are TRBV14 and TRBJ2-7, with 10 nucleotides matching TRBD2. The V gene's germline CDR1 is SGHDN and CDR2 FVKESK. This CDR3 region has 16 residues. The V segment lost 3 bases and the J segment 3 bases; nucleotides outside the gene matches: 8. CDR3 sequence (DNA): TGTGCCAGCAGCCATTTTAGCGGGAGGACGGACTACGAGCAGTACTTC. Its translation is CASSHFSGRTDYEQYF.

The chain combines TRBV20-1 with TRBJ2-7, with 9 bases that match TRBD2. CDR1 and CDR2 from the germline V gene are DFQATT and SNEGSKA (reference sequence). The V and J ends lost 4 bases and 0 bases, in that order; junction bases with no gene match: 1. The CDR3 totals 13 residues. The CDR3 loop reads CSATLAGSYEQYF. In DNA, the CDR3 is TGCAGTGCTACACTAGCGGGCTCCTACGAGCAGTACTTC.

A few counts support this clonotype. This chain connects TRBV10-3 to TRBJ2-1; perhaps TRBD2 as D (6 bases). V was shortened by 5 bases and J by 0 bases, with 11 bases between the two germline ends. The CDR3 consists of 15 residues. Germline CDR1 reads ENHRY; CDR2 reads SYGVKD. The CDR3 loop is CAISTDGGSYNEQFF. CDR3 DNA sequence: TGTGCCATCAGTACGGACGGGGGCTCCTACAATGAGCAGTTCTTC.

This clonotype was seen a few times. The chain is built from TRBV27 and TRBJ2-2; 10 bases match TRBD2. V shed 2 bases and J 2 bases; nucleotides not matched to a gene: 8. This CDR3 has 18 amino acids. CDR1 is MNHEY and CDR2 is SMNVEV in the germline V gene (reference sequence). The CDR3 DNA reads TGTGCCAGCAGTTTAATCAGACCTAGCGGGGGTAACACCGGGGAGCTGTTTTTT. Translated: CASSLIRPSGGNTGELFF.

The chain is built from TRBV2 and TRBJ2-1; 10 nucleotides line up with TRBD2. The V gene's germline CDR1 is SNHLY and CDR2 FYNNEI. The CDR3 runs 15 residues. The ends lost 6 bases at V and 9 bases at J; junction bases unmatched: 11. The DNA for the CDR3 is TGTGCCAGCAGCGACGGTAGCGGGGGGCCCCTTGAGCAGTTCTTC. Translation gives CASSDGSGGPLEQFF. Complete variable domain (other parts from reference TRBV2 and TRBJ2-1): EPEVTQTPSHQVTQMGQEVILRCVPISNHLYFYWYRQILGQKVEFLVSFYNNEISEKSEIFDDQFSVERPDGSNFTLKIRSTKLEDSAMYFCASSDGSGGPLEQFFGPGTRLTVL.

The table lists this clonotype with many counts. The V gene is TRBV12-3 or TRBV12-4, the J gene TRBJ2-1; 12 bases are shared with TRBD2. The CDR3 consists of 15 residues. V was clipped by 6 bases and J by 3 bases; unmatched bases: 3. In nucleotides, the CDR3 is TGTGCCAGCAGCCCACTAGCGGGGGGCTACAATGAGCAGTTCTTC. Translation gives CASSPLAGGYNEQFF.

This sequence joins TRBV6-5 and TRBJ2-6; 12 nucleotides match TRBD1. The CDR3 contains 17 residues. Looked up from germline, CDR1 is MNHEY and CDR2 is SVGAGI. V trimming: 4 bases; J trimming: 2 bases; junction bases outside the gene matches: 3. CDR3 nucleotides: TGTGCCAGCAGTTCCGGGACAGGGGGCGCTGGGGCCAACGTCCTGACTTTC. Encoded protein: CASSSGTGGAGANVLTF.

J is TRBJ1-1 and V is TRBV6-5, with 10 bases matching TRBD1. CDR3 length: 18 residues. The V gene's germline CDR1 is MNHEY and CDR2 SVGAGI. Trimming removed 0 bases from V and 5 bases from J; junction bases left unmatched: 12. CDR3 protein: CASSYSYLGTGAKTEAFF. CDR3 nucleotides: TGTGCCAGCAGTTACTCCTATTTGGGGACAGGGGCGAAGACTGAAGCTTTCTTT.

This clonotype occurred many times. The V gene is TRBV29-1, the J gene TRBJ2-3; D may be TRBD2 (6 bases). Germline V gene sequence: CDR1 SQVTM, CDR2 ANQGSEA. V was trimmed by 7 bases and J by 3 bases, leaving 17 bases between them. CDR3 size: 14 residues. CDR3: CSAGKGTRTDTQYF. The CDR3 DNA reads as TGCAGCGCCGGAAAGGGGACTCGGACAGATACGCAGTATTTT.

This chain uses TRBV6-1 with TRBJ1-3; 9 positions match TRBD1. In germline, CDR1 is MNHNS, CDR2 SASEGT. Trimming took 8 bases from V and 0 from J; bases not matched to a gene: 8. The CDR3 contains 16 residues. CDR3 sequence reads: CASAGSTGGSGNTIYF. The CDR3, as DNA: TGTGCCAGCGCTGGATCGACAGGGGGCTCTGGAAACACCATATATTTT.

CDR3 bases: TGTGCCAGCAGTAAAGGACTGGCAAATACCTTGAACACTGAAGCTTTCTTT. Its protein product is CASSKGLANTLNTEAFF. V usage is TRBV6-1 and J usage is TRBJ1-1, with no clear D. The CDR3 runs to 17 residues. The V end lost 5 bases, the J end lost 0 bases, and 19 bases lay between the germline ends. Germline V gene lookup returns CDR1 MNHNS and CDR2 SASEGT.

This clonotype appeared many times. V usage is TRBV4-1 and J usage is TRBJ2-2; 7 bases agree with TRBD1. The CDR3 covers 18 residues. CDR1 and CDR2 from the germline V gene are MGHRA and YSYEKL. V shed 6 bases and J 1 base; nucleotides not matched to a gene: 14. This CDR3 reads CASRRRTTDRENTGELFF. CDR3 DNA sequence: TGCGCCAGCAGAAGACGTACGACCGACAGGGAGAACACCGGGGAGCTGTTTTTT.

The rearrangement links TRBV29-1 to TRBJ2-3; D is perhaps TRBD1 (5 bases). Deletions cut 6 bases from V and 4 bases from J, with 14 bases between. CDR3 length equals 13 residues. Germline CDR1 and CDR2: SQVTM and ANQGSEA. This CDR3 is CSVIGAGPDTQYF. CDR3 DNA sequence: TGCAGCGTAATTGGGGCAGGCCCAGATACGCAGTATTTT.

The V call is TRBV20-1, the J call TRBJ2-5; no reliable D call. Germline V gene sequence: CDR1 DFQATT, CDR2 SNEGSKA (reference sequence). The CDR3 length is 13 residues. The V end lost 4 bases, the J end lost 2 bases, and 11 bases lay between the germline ends. The CDR3 DNA sequence: TGCAGTGCTATGCATTCTGAGCAAGAGACCCAGTACTTC. Its protein product is CSAMHSEQETQYF.

The rearrangement joins TRBV6-1 to TRBJ2-7; 7 bases map to TRBD2. Germline CDR1 and CDR2: MNHNS and SASEGT. Trimming at V came to 5 bases and at J to 3 bases, leaving 13 bases not matched to a gene. The CDR3 covers 16 residues. The CDR3 region has the DNA TGTGCCAGCAGTAGGACGGGAGGACGGTTTGACTACGAGCAGTACTTC. It codes for CASSRTGGRFDYEQYF.

This clonotype was picked up many times. This chain links TRBV6-5 with TRBJ2-7; 10 bases match TRBD1. Germline lookup yields CDR1 MNHEY and CDR2 SVGAGI. The J segment lost 2 bases and the V segment lost 4 bases, leaving 5 bases of the junction unmatched. The CDR3 has 15 residues. The CDR3 loop is CASSLTGQGPYEQYV. The CDR3 bases are TGTGCCAGCAGTTTAACGGGACAGGGGCCCTACGAGCAGTACGTC.

This clonotype was counted only a few times. J is TRBJ1-1 and V is TRBV6-1, with D possibly being TRBD1 (6 bases). V lost 6 bases, J lost 1 base, and 15 bases lay in between. The CDR3 runs 15 residues. Germline V gene data show CDR1 as MNHNS and CDR2 as SASEGT. CDR3 DNA sequence: TGTGCCAGCAGCTTCAGGACAGCGACGAACACTGAAGCTTTCTTT. Translating it yields CASSFRTATNTEAFF.

This rearrangement joins TRBV7-9 to TRBJ2-1, with D possibly being TRBD2 (5 bases). V gave up 4 bases and J gave up 0 bases, with 13 bases separating them. Germline loops: CDR1 SEHNR, CDR2 FQNEAQ (reference sequence). The length of the CDR3 is 16 residues. The CDR3 loop reads CASSSLGAVSYNEQFF. The CDR3 coding sequence is TGTGCCAGCAGCTCTTTAGGAGCGGTCTCCTACAATGAGCAGTTCTTC.

J is TRBJ2-3 and V is TRBV20-1, with 9 bases identical to TRBD2. This CDR3 spans 13 amino acids. Germline CDR1 reads DFQATT; CDR2 reads SNEGSKA (reference sequence). Trimming cost V 6 bases and J 4 bases; bases outside gene matches: 5. DNA for the CDR3: TGCAGTGCGACCGGGACTAGCCCAGATACGCAGTATTTT. It codes for CSATGTSPDTQYF.

This clonotype has at least ten counts. V usage is TRBV27 and J usage is TRBJ2-2; D is perhaps TRBD2 (6 bases). The V gene's germline CDR1 is MNHEY and CDR2 SMNVEV (reference sequence). With 5 bases removed from V and 6 bases from J, the gap between germline ends came to 13 bases. This CDR3 has 14 amino acids. CDR3 nucleotide sequence: TGTGCCAGCAGTACCAGACTAGTTCCCGGGGAGCTGTTTTTT. The encoded protein is CASSTRLVPGELFF.